This TCR beta chain was profiled in a study of blood T cell repertoires in COVID-19. About the research overall: The samples span acute and convalescent COVID-19 from the United States, Italy and Spain.

This clone was seen at least ten times. Produced via immunoSEQ multiplex PCR; TCRdb's table is partial and in-frame only. The sample lists 150,000 to 200,000 clones, more than 75% seen once, with less than 6% in the top ten. This receptor was identified in a man in his forties or fifties who had recovered from COVID-19. Material for sequencing was PBMCs or T cells enriched from blood (not recorded which).

The CDR3 bases are TGTGCCTGGACGGTTCCGGCGAGGACTAGCGGGGCATCGTACTTC. Its protein is CAWTVPARTSGASYF. This chain connects TRBV30 to TRBJ2-5; 12 bases are shared with TRBD2. Germline lookup yields CDR1 GTSNPN and CDR2 SVGIG (reference sequence). The CDR3 sequence is 15 residues long. V gave up 4 bases and J gave up 13 bases; unmatched junction bases: 16.